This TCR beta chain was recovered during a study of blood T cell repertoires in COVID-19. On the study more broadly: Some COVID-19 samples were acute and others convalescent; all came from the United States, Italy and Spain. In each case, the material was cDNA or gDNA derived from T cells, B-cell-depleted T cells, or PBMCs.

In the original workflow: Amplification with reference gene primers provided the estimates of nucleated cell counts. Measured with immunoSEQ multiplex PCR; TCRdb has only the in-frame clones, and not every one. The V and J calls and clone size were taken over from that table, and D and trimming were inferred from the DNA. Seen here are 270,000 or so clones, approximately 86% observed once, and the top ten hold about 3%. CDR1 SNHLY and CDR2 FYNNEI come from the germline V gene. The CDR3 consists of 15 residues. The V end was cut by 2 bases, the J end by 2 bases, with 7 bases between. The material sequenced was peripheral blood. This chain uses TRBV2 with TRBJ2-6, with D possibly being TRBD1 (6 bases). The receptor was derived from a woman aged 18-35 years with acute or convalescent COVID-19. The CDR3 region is CASSEQGTGANVLTF. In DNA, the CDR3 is TGTGCCAGCAGTGAACAGGGGACTGGGGCCAACGTCCTGACTTTC.